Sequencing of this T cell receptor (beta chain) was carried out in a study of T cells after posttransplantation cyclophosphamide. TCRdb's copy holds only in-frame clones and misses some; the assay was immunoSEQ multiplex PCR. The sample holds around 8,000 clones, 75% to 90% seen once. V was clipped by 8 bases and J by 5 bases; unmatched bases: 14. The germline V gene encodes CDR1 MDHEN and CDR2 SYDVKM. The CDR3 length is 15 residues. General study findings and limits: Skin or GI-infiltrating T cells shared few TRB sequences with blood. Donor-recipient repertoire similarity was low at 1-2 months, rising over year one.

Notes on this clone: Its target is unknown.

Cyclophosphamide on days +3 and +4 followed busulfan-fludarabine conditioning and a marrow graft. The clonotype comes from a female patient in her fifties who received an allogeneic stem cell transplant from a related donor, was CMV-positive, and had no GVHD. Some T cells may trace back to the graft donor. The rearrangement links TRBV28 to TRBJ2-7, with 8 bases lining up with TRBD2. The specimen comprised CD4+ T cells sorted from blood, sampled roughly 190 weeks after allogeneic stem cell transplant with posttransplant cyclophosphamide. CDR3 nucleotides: TGTGCCAGCTCCTCGCGAGCCGGGAGGGCGAACGAGCAGTACTTC. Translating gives CASSSRAGRANEQYF.